Shown below are 5 T cell receptor beta chains from a single sample sequenced in a study of identifying expanded T cells in peripheral blood. This table comes from immunoSEQ multiplex PCR, and its TCRdb copy is limited to in-frame clones, with some not included. The table records some 130,000 clones, roughly 90% of them present only once. Specimen: blood. The receptors derive from a person aged 18 to 75 in good health.

The J gene is TRBJ1-1, the V gene TRBV11-2, with 9 bases that match TRBD1. After removal of 1 base from V and 11 bases from J, the junction contained 11 bases not matched to a gene. This CDR3 has 15 amino acids. Germline V gene data show CDR1 as SGHAT and CDR2 as FQNNGV. CDR3 DNA: TGTGCCAGCAGCTTAGTGGGGGACAGGGCGGATCAGGCTTTCTTT. Amino acid sequence: CASSLVGDRADQAFF.

This clone was counted once. The CDR3 loop reads CASETGTGNEKLFF. The CDR3 DNA reads TGTGCCAGCGAAACCGGGACGGGAAATGAAAAACTGTTTTTT. The chain couples TRBV6-1 to TRBJ1-4; possible D gene TRBD1, 5 bases. The V end was cut by 8 bases, the J end by 5 bases, with 15 bases between. CDR1 and CDR2 (germline): MNHNS, SASEGT. The CDR3 spans 14 residues.

The genes are TRBV6-1 and TRBJ2-7, with 10 bases fitting TRBD2. The CDR3 has 15 residues. Germline trimming cut 1 base from V and 3 bases from J; bases unmatched to any gene: 3. The germline V gene has CDR1 MNHNS and CDR2 SASEGT. This CDR3 reads CASSEGTSGLYEQYF. The CDR3 DNA sequence: TGTGCCAGCAGTGAAGGGACTAGCGGTCTCTACGAGCAGTACTTC.

This chain joins TRBV5-4 and TRBJ2-7; D call uncertain. Trimming shortened V by 4 bases and J by 6 bases, and 23 bases separated the two germline ends. CDR1 and CDR2 from the germline V gene are SGHNT and YYREEE (reference sequence). The CDR3 sequence is 16 residues long. CDR3 amino acids: CASSPPSLPIGSEQYF. The CDR3, as DNA: TGTGCCAGCAGCCCGCCGTCGTTGCCAATAGGTAGCGAGCAGTACTTC.

The rearrangement links TRBV6-5 to TRBJ2-6; the D is unclear. CDR1 and CDR2 (germline): MNHEY, SVGAGI. The CDR3 has 14 amino acids. Trimming took off 6 bases at V and 0 bases at J, with 6 bases between the two ends. CDR3 loop: CASRLISGANVLTF. CDR3 coding DNA: TGTGCCAGCAGATTGATCTCTGGGGCCAACGTCCTGACTTTC.